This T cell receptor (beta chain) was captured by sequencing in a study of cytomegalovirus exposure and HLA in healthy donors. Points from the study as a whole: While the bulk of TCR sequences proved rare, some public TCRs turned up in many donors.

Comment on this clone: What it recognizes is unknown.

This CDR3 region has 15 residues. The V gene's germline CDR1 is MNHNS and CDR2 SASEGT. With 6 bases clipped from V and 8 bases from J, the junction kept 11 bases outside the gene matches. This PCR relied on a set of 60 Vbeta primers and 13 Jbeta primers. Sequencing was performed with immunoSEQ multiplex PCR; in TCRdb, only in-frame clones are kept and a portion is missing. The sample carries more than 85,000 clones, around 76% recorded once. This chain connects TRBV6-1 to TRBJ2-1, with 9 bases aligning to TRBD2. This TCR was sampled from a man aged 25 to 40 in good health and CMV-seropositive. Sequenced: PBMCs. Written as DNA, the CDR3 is TGTGCCAGCAGGGCGGGGGGGACTAGGGGTCATGAGCAGTTCTTC. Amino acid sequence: CASRAGGTRGHEQFF.